Below, 9 T cell receptor beta chains from the same sample are listed, as sequenced in a study of graft-versus-host responses after intestinal transplantation. No antigen has been identified for these receptors. The assay was immunoSEQ multiplex PCR, and TCRdb's table has in-frame clones only and misses some. The table has tens of thousands of clones, roughly 91% seen once. The input for sequencing was unstimulated CD8+ T cells sorted from spleen or lymph node cells, taken before intestinal transplant. These receptors came from a human donor who received an intestinal transplant.

The chain links TRBV5-8 to TRBJ1-2; 7 nucleotides agree with TRBD1. Per the germline V gene, CDR1 is SGHTS and CDR2 is YDEGEE. The length of the CDR3 is 14 residues. J gave up 8 bases and V 4 bases, and 11 bases lay outside the gene matches. The CDR3 nucleotides are TGTGCCAGCAGCGCCCTGACAGGGTGGGGGGGCTACACCTTC. Protein product: CASSALTGWGGYTF.

This rearrangement joins TRBV6-1 to TRBJ2-7; 11 bases map to TRBD2. The germline CDR1 and CDR2 sequences are MNHNS and SASEGT. CDR3 length equals 14 residues. V lost 5 bases, J lost 1 base, and 1 base stayed unmatched. CDR3 DNA: TGTGCCAGCAGTCTAGCGGGAGGATCCTACGAGCAGTACTTC. The encoded protein is CASSLAGGSYEQYF.

The V and J genes are TRBV11-2 and TRBJ2-2; TRBD1 is a possible D gene (6 bases). V was shortened by 4 bases and J by 6 bases, with 15 bases between the two germline ends. The germline V gene has CDR1 SGHAT and CDR2 FQNNGV. This CDR3 has 15 amino acids. The CDR3 DNA sequence: TGTGCCAGCAGCTCGGAAACAGGGAGCCCCGGGGAGCTGTTTTTT. Amino acid sequence: CASSSETGSPGELFF. The full variable domain, with the rest looked up from reference TRBV11-2 and TRBJ2-2, is EAGVAQSPRYKIIEKRQSVAFWCNPISGHATLYWYQQILGQGPKLLIQFQNNGVVDDSQLPKDRFSAERLKGVDSTLKIQPAKLEDSAVYLCASSSETGSPGELFFGEGSRLTVL.

The genes are TRBV4-1 and TRBJ1-6, with D hard to call. V was shortened by 1 base and J by 8 bases, with 24 bases between the two germline ends. Germline loops: CDR1 MGHRA, CDR2 YSYEKL. The CDR3 contains 19 residues. CDR3: CASSQGRLIGPTLDSPLHF. Here the CDR3 DNA reads TGCGCCAGCAGCCAAGGACGACTAATAGGACCGACTCTGGATTCACCCCTCCACTTT.

The chain has TRBV28 and TRBJ2-1; 12 bases fit TRBD2. The J segment lost 9 bases and the V segment lost 5 bases, leaving 11 bases of the junction unmatched. The CDR3 length is 16 residues. The V gene's germline CDR1 is MDHEN and CDR2 SYDVKM. In DNA form, the CDR3 reads TGTGCCAGCAGTCCCTATCCGACTAGCGGGAGAGGTGAGCAGTTCTTC. This codes for CASSPYPTSGRGEQFF.

The chain carries TRBV29-1 and TRBJ2-1, with D tentatively TRBD1 (5 bases). Per the germline V gene, CDR1 is SQVTM and CDR2 is ANQGSEA. This CDR3 is 13 amino acids long. Trimming shortened V by 4 bases and J by 0 bases, and 7 bases separated the two germline ends. The CDR3 sequence: CSVADSSYNEQFF. For the CDR3, the DNA is TGCAGCGTTGCCGACAGCTCCTACAATGAGCAGTTCTTC.

The V and J genes are TRBV11-2 and TRBJ1-5; D remains unclear. V was clipped by 8 bases and J by 0 bases, with 14 bases between them. Germline values: CDR1 SGHAT, CDR2 FQNNGV. This CDR3 spans 15 amino acids. In DNA, the CDR3 is TGTGCCAGCGGGAGCGAAGAAGGTAGCAATCAGCCCCAGCATTTT. Its translation is CASGSEEGSNQPQHF.

The CDR3 bases are TGTGCCAGCAGCTTAACAGGGCAGGAAAAACTGTTTTTT. As protein: CASSLTGQEKLFF. The chain is built from TRBV7-9 and TRBJ1-4; a possible D gene is TRBD1 (6 bases). With 2 bases removed from V and 8 bases from J, the gap between germline ends came to 9 bases. Germline CDR1 and CDR2: SEHNR and FQNEAQ (reference sequence). This CDR3 has 13 amino acids.

This chain uses TRBV4-1 with TRBJ2-3; D ambiguous. In germline, CDR1 is MGHRA, CDR2 YSYEKL. CDR3 length: 15 amino acids. V lost 0 bases, J lost 4 bases, and 11 bases lay in between. CDR3 DNA: TGCGCCAGCAGCCAAGAGGCAGTGGGCGCAGATACGCAGTATTTT. Encoded protein: CASSQEAVGADTQYF.